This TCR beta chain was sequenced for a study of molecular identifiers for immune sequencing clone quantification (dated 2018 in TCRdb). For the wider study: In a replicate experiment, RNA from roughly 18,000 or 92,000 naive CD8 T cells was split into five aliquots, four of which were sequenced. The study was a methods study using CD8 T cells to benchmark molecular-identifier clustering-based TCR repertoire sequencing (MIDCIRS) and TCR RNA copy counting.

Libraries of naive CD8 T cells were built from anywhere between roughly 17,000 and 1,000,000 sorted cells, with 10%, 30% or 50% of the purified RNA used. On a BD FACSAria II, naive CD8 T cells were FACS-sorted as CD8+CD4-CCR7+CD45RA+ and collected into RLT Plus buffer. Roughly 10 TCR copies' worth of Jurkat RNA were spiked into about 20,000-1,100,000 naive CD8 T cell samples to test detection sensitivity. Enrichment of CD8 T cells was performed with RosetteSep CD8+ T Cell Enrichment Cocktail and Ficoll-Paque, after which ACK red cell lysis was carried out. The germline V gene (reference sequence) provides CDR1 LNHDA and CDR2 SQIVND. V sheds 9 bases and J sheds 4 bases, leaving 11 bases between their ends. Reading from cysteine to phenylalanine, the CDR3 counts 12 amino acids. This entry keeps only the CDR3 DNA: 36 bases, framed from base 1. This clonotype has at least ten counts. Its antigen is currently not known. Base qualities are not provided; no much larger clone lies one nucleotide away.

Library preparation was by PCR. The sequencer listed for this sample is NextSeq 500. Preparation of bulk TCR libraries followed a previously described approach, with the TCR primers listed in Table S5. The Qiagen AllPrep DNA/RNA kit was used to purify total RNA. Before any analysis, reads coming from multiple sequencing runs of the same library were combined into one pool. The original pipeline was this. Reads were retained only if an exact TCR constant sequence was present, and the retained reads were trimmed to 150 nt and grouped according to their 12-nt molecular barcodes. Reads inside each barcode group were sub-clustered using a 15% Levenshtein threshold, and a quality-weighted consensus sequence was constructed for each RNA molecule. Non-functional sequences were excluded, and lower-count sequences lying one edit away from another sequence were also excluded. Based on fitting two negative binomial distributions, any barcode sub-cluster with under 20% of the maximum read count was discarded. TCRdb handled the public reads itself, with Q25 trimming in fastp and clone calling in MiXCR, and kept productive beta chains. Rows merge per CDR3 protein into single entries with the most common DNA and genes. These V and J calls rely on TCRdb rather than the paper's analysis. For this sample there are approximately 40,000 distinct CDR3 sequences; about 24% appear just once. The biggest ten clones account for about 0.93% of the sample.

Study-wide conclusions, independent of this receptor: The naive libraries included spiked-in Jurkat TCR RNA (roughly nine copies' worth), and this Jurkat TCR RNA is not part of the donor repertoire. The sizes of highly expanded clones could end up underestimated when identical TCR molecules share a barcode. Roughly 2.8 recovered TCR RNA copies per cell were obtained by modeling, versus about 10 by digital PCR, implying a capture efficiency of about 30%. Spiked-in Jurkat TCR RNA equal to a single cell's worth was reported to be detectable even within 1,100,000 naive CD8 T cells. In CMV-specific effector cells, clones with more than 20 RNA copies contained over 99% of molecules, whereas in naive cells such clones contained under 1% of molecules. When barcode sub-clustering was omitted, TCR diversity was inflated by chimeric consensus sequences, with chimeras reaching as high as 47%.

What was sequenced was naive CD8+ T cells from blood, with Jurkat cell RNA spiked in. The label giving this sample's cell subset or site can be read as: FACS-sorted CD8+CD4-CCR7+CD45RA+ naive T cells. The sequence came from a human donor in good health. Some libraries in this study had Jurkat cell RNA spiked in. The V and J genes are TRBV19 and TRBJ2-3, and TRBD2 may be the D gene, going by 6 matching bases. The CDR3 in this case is CASRLGADTQYF. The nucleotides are TGTGCCAGCCGACTAGGCGCAGATACGCAGTATTTT.